This TCR beta chain was captured by sequencing in a study of T cells in Graves' hyperthyroidism and ophthalmopathy (dated by TCRdb to between 2018 and 2021). With regard to the full study: Peripheral blood was sampled at the time of initial diagnosis, prior to any treatment. After sampling, hyperthyroidism patients received methimazole starting at 30 mg daily, and ophthalmopathy patients received high-dose intravenous methylprednisolone. The 90 to 100 discovery patients were randomly split 7:3 into training and test sets. Prospective prediction of ophthalmopathy was tested in an independent validation cohort consisting of roughly 20 hyperthyroidism patients and around 17 patients who later progressed to ophthalmopathy. To identify TCR V-J signatures that set the groups apart, the researchers used a discovery cohort of 100 patients, made up of under 45 with Graves' ophthalmopathy and 57 with stable Graves' hyperthyroidism. TCR Vbeta CDR3 sequencing of 120 to 150 peripheral blood samples (approximately 44 ophthalmopathy, 75 or so hyperthyroidism and roughly 17 progressor patients) is reported in the paper. In roughly six Graves' hyperthyroidism patients, the study also compared T-cell repertoires from thyroid tissue with T-cell repertoires from blood.

Moderately to severely active disease, a Clinical Activity Score of at least 3, a NOSPECS grade of at least 4, and a duration under 3 months were present in ophthalmopathy patients. Exclusion was applied to patients with uncontrolled infections, other autoimmune diseases, pregnancy or lactation. Diagnoses were established on the basis of clinical symptoms, serum thyroxine and TRAb, thyroid ultrasound, and orbital computed tomography. PBMCs were separated from 10 ml of fresh peripheral blood using Ficoll-Paque density gradient centrifugation. Total RNA was extracted using Trizol reagent, and RNA quality was assessed on an Agilent 2100 Bioanalyzer. Germline trimming amounts to 0 bases on V and 5 bases on J, with 1 as the count of junction bases outside the gene matches. Including the terminal cysteine and phenylalanine, the CDR3 comprises 14 residues. CDR3 DNA only is kept here, 42 bases in frame from base 1. CDR1 and CDR2 (DFQATT, SNEGSKA) derive from the germline V gene (reference sequence).

Amplification of TCR beta CDR3 regions was carried out from RNA transcripts. The first round of RT-PCR for the TCR CDR3 was performed with the HTBI primer set and the Qiagen OneStep RT-PCR kit. The libraries were constructed in a second round of multiplex PCR and then size-selected and purified. Paired-end sequencing of the libraries was performed with 100 bp reads on an Illumina HiSeq2000. On the authors' methods: SOAPnuke was used to process the raw data, throwing out any read that contained adapters or uncalled bases, had a mean Phred below 15, or lacked an exact constant-primer or identifier match. High-quality paired reads were merged with COPE v1.2.5, and unique nucleotide sequences were defined as clonotypes. MiTCR v1.1 was used to align clonotypes to the IMGT TRBV, TRBD and TRBJ reference segments. Analysis was restricted to V-J combinations with a frequency above 0.0001, which covered 99% to 99.2% of repertoires. The TCS score was defined as the ratio of F50 (clonal expansion) to E x V (chaos), calculated using BLOSUM62-based TCRdist between CDR3 peptides within each V-J. Welch's t-statistics and random forest reduced around 550 V-J features to under 15, which were used in a naive Bayes classifier (R e1071). TCRdb ran its own pipeline on the public reads, namely fastp trimming at Q25 and MiXCR clone calling, and kept in-frame beta chains. Entries are consolidated by CDR3 protein sequence, retaining the most common genes and DNA. These V and J calls rely on TCRdb rather than the paper's analysis. The sample data list about 640,000 distinct CDR3 sequences, and approximately 15% of these were observed just once. Around 13% of the sample comes from the top ten.

This clonotype has ten or more counts. This receptor's antigen is unknown. Nothing much larger sits one base from this clone, and base qualities are not available. The paper as a whole reports these results and caveats: Ophthalmopathy was separated from stable hyperthyroidism by a 13 V-J signature model, with approximately 86% sensitivity and roughly 81% specificity obtained in cross-validation and 80%/75% obtained in testing. In validation, progression to ophthalmopathy was predicted by the model with almost 71% sensitivity and 72% to 85% specificity, a median of 6.5 months before onset. Most expanded thyroid clonotypes (frequency above 0.001) were also found in blood, which suggests that blood repertoires may mirror thyroid immune responses. Sample size was not statistically predetermined, and blinding of investigators to group allocation was not performed.

Specimen: blood. The sequence links TRBV20-1 to TRBJ2-3, with TRBD2 identical over 11 junction bases. The TCR comes from a woman aged 45-59 years with Graves' ophthalmopathy. This receptor has the CDR3 CSARDGLAGDTQYF. Here is the DNA: TGCAGTGCTAGAGACGGACTAGCGGGAGATACGCAGTATTTT.